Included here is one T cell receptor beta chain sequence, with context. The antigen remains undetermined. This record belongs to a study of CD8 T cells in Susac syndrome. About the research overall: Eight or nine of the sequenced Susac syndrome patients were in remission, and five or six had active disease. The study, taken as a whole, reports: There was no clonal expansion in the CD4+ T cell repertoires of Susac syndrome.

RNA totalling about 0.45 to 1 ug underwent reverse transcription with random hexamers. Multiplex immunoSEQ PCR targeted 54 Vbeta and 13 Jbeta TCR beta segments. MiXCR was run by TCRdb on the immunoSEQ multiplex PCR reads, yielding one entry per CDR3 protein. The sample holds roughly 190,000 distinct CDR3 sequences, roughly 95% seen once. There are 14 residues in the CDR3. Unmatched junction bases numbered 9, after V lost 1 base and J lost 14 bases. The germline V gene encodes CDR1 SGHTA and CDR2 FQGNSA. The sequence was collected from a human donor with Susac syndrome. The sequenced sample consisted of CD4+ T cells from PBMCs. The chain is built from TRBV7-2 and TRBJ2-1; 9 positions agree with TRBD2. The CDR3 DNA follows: TGTGCCAGCAGCTTAGTCGCGGGGGGGGATCGGAAGTTCTTC. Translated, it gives CASSLVAGGDRKFF.